This T cell receptor beta chain was sequenced for a study of OX40 agonist ivuxolimab in advanced cancers. Whole-study context: The treatment was a fully human IgG2 OX40 agonist, ivuxolimab. Enrolled patients in dose escalation had cancers that were hepatocellular carcinoma, melanoma, renal cell or head and neck cancer.

The V gene lost 4 bases and the J gene lost 1 base, with 10 bases spanning the gap. The CDR3 runs to 14 residues. Germline assignment: CDR1 SGHAT and CDR2 FQNNGV. This table comes from immunoSEQ multiplex PCR, and its TCRdb copy is limited to in-frame clones, with some not included. The sample lists approximately 48,000 clones, 80% occurring once. The TCR sequence derives from an adult with an advanced solid tumor such as melanoma, head and neck, liver or kidney cancer. V gene TRBV11-2 combines with J gene TRBJ1-1, with a tentative D call TRBD1 (6 bases). The material was CD4+ or CD8+ T cells sorted from blood, obtained in a trial of the OX40 agonist ivuxolimab. CDR3 nucleotides: TGTGCCAGCAGCTCACGGGACAAGAACACTGAAGCTTTCTTT. It is translated as CASSSRDKNTEAFF.